A selection of T cell receptor beta chains follows, all from one sample in a study of blood T cell repertoires in COVID-19. The table came from immunoSEQ multiplex PCR; TCRdb's copy has only in-frame clones and leaves some out. Here the sample spans fewer than 200,000 clones, just under 90% being singletons. Input material: peripheral blood. The receptors were sampled from a woman in her seventies with COVID-19, enrolled during active disease. CDR3s include the opening cysteine and the closing phenylalanine or tryptophan. Each record gives: V gene, J gene, CDR3 protein.

TRBV28	TRBJ2-1	CASSPLGSGREDEQFF
TRBV5-1	TRBJ2-3	CASKGTSGSADTQYF
TRBV19	TRBJ2-7	CASSLAGERYEQYF
TRBV28	TRBJ2-7	CASSPSSAGGGYEQYF
TRBV5-4	TRBJ2-5	CASKGGTGGFGETQYF
TRBV4-2	TRBJ1-1	CASSQELMLSGGRGNTEAFF
TRBV7-2	TRBJ1-1	CASSLVDSPYTEAFF
TRBV11-3	TRBJ2-7	CASSLGREDEQYF
TRBV7-6	.	CASSSGLVETQYF
TRBV19	TRBJ1-5	CASSIDRGPGGNQPQHF
TRBV18	TRBJ1-5	CASSPFTGKNQPQHF
TRBV29-1	TRBJ1-5	CSVPGTGWINQPQHF
TRBV19	TRBJ2-1	CASTRLAVPYNEQFF
TRBV5-1	TRBJ1-1	CASSLEPLTSMNTEAFF